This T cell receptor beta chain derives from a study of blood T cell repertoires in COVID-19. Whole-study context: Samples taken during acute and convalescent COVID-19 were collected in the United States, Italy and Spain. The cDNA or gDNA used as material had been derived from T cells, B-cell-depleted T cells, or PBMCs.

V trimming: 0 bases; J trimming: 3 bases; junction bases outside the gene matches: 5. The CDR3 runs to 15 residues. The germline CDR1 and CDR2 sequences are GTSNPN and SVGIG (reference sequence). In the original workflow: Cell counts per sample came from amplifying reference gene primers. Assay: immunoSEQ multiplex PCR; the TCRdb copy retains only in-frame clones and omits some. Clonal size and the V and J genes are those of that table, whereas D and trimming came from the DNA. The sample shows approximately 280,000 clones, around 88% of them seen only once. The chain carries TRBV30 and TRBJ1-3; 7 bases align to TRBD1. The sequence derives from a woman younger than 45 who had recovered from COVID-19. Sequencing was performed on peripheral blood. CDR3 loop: CAWSVQGGFGNTIYF. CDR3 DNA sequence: TGTGCCTGGAGTGTGCAAGGGGGCTTTGGAAACACCATATATTTT.